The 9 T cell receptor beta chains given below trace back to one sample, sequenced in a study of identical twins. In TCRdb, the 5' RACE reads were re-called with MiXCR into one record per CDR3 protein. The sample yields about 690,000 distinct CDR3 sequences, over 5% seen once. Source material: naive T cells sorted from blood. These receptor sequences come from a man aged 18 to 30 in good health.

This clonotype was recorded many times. CDR3 nucleotides: TGCAGTGCTAGGACGACGGGGGATGAGCAGTTCTTC. This encodes CSARTTGDEQFF. The chain combines TRBV20-1 with TRBJ2-1; D perhaps matches TRBD2 (6 bases). Germline V gene sequence: CDR1 DFQATT, CDR2 SNEGSKA (reference sequence). This CDR3 is 12 amino acids long. Between the trimmed V and J ends, which lost 3 bases and 8 bases, there was a span of 11 bases.

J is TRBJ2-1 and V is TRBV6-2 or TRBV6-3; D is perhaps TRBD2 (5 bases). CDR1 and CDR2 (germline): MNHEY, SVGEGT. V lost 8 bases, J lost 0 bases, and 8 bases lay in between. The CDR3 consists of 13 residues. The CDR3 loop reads CASLEVSYNEQFF. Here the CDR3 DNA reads TGTGCCAGCCTGGAGGTCTCCTACAATGAGCAGTTCTTC.

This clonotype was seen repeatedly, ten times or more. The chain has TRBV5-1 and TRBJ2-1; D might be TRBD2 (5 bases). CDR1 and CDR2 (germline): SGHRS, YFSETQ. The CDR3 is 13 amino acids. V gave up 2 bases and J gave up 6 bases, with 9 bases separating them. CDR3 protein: CASSFLATNEQFF. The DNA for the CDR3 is TGCGCCAGCAGCTTTTTAGCGACCAATGAGCAGTTCTTC.

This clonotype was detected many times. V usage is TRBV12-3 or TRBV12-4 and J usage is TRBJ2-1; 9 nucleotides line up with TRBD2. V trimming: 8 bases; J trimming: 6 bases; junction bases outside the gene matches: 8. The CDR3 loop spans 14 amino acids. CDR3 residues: CASVELAGFNEQFF. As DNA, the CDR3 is TGTGCCAGCGTCGAGCTAGCGGGATTCAATGAGCAGTTCTTC.

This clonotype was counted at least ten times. DNA of the CDR3: TGTGCCAGCAGTCCGAGGGGGCCAAAGAACACTGAAGCTTTCTTT. Its translation: CASSPRGPKNTEAFF. The V gene is TRBV12-3 or TRBV12-4, the J gene TRBJ1-1, with 7 bases aligning to TRBD1. The CDR3 consists of 15 residues. The junction had 7 bases not matched to a gene; V was cut back by 5 bases and J by 1 base.

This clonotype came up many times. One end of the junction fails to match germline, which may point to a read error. In DNA, the CDR3 is TGTGCCAGCAGTTTGGCGGGGGACACTGAAGCTTTCTTT. It is translated as CASSLAGDTEAFF. The chain has TRBV5-1 and TRBJ1-1, with a weak D call TRBD1 (5 bases). The CDR3 runs 13 residues. CDR1 is SGHRS and CDR2 is YFSETQ in the germline V gene.

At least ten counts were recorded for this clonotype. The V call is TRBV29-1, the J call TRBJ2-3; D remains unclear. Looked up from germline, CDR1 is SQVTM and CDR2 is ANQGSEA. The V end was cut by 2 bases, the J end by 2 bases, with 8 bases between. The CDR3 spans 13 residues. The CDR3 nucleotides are TGCAGCGTTGAATTCGCGATCACAGATACGCAGTATTTT. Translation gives CSVEFAITDTQYF.

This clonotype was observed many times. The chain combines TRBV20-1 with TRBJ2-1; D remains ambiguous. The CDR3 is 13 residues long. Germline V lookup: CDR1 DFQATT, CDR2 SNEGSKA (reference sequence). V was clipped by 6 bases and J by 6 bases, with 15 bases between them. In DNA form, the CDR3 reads TGCAGTGCAGCCGCGATTATACCCAATGAGCAGTTCTTC. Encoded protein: CSAAAIIPNEQFF.

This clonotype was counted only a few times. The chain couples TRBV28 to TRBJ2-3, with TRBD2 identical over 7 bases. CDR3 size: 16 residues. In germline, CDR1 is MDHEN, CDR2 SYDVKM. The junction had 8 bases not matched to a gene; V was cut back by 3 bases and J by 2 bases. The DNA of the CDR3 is TGTGCCAGCAGTTTTAGCCCAGCGGGAAACACAGATACGCAGTATTTT. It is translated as CASSFSPAGNTDTQYF.